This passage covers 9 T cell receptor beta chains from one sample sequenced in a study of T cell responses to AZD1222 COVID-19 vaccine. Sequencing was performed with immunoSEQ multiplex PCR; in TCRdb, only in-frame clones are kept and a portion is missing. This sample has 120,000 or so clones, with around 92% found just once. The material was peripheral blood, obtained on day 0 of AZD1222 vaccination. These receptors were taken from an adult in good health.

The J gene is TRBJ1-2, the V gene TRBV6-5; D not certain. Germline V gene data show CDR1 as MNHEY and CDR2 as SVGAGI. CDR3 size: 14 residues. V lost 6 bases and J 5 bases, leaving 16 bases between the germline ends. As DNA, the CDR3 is TGTGCCAGCAGCGAGGGCCCTAGCTCGTATGGCTACACCTTC. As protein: CASSEGPSSYGYTF.

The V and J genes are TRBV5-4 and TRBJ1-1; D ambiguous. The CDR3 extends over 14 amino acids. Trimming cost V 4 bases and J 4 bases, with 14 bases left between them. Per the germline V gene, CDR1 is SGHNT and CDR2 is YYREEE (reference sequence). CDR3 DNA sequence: TGTGCCAGCAGCGCCCGGGAGCCCGGCACTGAAGCTTTCTTT. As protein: CASSAREPGTEAFF.

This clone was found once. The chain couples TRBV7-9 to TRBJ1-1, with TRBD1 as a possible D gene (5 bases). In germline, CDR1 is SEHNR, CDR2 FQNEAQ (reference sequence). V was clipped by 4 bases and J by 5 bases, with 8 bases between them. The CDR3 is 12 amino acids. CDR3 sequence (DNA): TGTGCCAGCAGCTCGGGGGGGACTGAAGCTTTCTTT. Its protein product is CASSSGGTEAFF.

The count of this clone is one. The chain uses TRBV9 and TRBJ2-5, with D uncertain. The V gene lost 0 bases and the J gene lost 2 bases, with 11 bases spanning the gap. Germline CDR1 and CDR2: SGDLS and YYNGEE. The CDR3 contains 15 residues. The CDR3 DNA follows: TGTGCCAGCAGCGTAGATCTGCCAGCACAAGAGACCCAGTACTTC. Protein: CASSVDLPAQETQYF.

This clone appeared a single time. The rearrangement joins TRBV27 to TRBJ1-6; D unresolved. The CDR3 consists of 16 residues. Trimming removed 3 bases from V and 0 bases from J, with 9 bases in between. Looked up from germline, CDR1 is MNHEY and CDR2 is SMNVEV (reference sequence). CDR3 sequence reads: CASSFTLSSYNSPLHF. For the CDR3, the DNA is TGTGCCAGCAGTTTTACATTGAGCTCCTATAATTCACCCCTCCACTTT.

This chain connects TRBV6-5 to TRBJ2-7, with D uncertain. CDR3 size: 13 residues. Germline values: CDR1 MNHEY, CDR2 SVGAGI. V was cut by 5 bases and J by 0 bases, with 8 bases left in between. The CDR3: CASSPTGSYEQYF. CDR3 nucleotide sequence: TGTGCCAGCAGTCCTACGGGCTCCTACGAGCAGTACTTC.

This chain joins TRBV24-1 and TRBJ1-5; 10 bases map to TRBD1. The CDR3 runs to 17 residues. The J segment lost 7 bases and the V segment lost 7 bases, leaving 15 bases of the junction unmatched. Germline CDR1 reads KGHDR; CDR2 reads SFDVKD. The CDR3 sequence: CATSTSDRGQYDQPQHF. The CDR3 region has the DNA TGTGCCACCAGCACCTCAGACAGGGGGCAGTACGACCAGCCCCAGCATTTT.

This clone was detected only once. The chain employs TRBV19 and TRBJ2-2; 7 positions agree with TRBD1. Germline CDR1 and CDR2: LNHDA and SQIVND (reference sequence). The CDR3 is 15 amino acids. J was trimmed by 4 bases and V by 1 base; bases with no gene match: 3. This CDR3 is CASSIVGTVTGELFF. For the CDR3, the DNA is TGTGCCAGTAGTATAGTCGGGACAGTCACCGGGGAGCTGTTTTTT. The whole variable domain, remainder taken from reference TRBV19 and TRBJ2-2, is DGGITQSPKYLFRKEGQNVTLSCEQNLNHDAMYWYRQDPGQGLRLIYYSQIVNDFQKGDIAEGYSVSREKKESFPLTVTSAQKNPTAFYLCASSIVGTVTGELFFGEGSRLTVL.

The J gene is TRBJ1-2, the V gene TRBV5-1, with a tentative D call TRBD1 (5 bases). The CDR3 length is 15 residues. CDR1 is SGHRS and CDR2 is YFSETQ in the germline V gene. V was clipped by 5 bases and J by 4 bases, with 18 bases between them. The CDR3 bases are TGCGCCAGCAGTTTACGACCGGACATATCCTATGGCTACACCTTC. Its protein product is CASSLRPDISYGYTF.